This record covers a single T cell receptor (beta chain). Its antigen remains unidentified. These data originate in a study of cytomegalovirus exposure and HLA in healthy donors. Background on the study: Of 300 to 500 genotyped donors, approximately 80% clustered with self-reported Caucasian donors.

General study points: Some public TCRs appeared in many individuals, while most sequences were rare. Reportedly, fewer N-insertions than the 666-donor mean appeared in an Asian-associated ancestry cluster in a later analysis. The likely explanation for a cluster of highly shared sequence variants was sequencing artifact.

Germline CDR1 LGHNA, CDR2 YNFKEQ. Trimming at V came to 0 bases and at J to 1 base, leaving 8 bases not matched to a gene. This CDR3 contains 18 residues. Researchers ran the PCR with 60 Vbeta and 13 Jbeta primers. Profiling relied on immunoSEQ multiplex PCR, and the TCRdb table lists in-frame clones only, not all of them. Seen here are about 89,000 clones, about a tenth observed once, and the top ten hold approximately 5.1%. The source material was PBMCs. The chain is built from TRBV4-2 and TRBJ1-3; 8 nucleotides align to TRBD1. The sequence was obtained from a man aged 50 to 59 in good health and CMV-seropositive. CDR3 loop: CASSQEVQGAGSGNTIYF. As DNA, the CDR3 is TGTGCCAGCAGCCAAGAAGTTCAGGGGGCAGGTTCTGGAAACACCATATATTTT.